A single sample is the source of the 7 T cell receptor beta chains below, sequenced in a study of T cell responses to AZD1222 COVID-19 vaccine. Clones were sequenced by immunoSEQ multiplex PCR, and TCRdb holds only the in-frame ones, with some missing. The table lists roughly 150,000 clones, roughly nine tenths of them singletons. The source was peripheral blood, collected after recovery from COVID-19. Receptors were obtained from an adult who had recovered from COVID-19.

The chain couples TRBV27 to TRBJ1-2, with a possible D match to TRBD1 (6 bases). Trimming pared 1 base from V and 4 bases from J, leaving 16 bases between. The germline V gene encodes CDR1 MNHEY and CDR2 SMNVEV (reference sequence). The CDR3 has 16 amino acids. The CDR3: CASSLLGPSRGYGYTF. As DNA, the CDR3 is TGTGCCAGCAGTTTATTGGGGCCCTCCAGGGGCTATGGCTACACCTTC.

This chain connects TRBV5-1 to TRBJ2-5, with a weak D call TRBD2 (6 bases). Between the trimmed V and J ends, which lost 3 bases and 1 base, there was a span of 13 bases. The CDR3 has 15 amino acids. Germline V lookup: CDR1 SGHRS, CDR2 YFSETQ. The CDR3 here is CASSWRGTRQETQYF. CDR3 sequence (DNA): TGCGCCAGCAGCTGGAGAGGGACTCGCCAAGAGACCCAGTACTTC.

This chain connects TRBV9 to TRBJ2-7; 8 positions match TRBD1. CDR3 length: 14 amino acids. V lost 3 bases and J lost 3; bases outside the gene matches: 5. Germline V gives CDR1 SGDLS, CDR2 YYNGEE. The CDR3 is CASSATGDSYEQYF. DNA of the CDR3: TGTGCCAGCAGCGCGACAGGGGACAGCTACGAGCAGTACTTC.

This sequence joins TRBV18 and TRBJ2-5, with 7 bases fitting TRBD2. CDR3 length equals 15 residues. Germline trimming cut 4 bases from V and 4 bases from J; bases unmatched to any gene: 9. From germline, CDR1 is KGHSH and CDR2 LQKENI. CDR3 in amino acids: CASSLEGGEGETQYF. DNA for the CDR3: TGTGCCAGCTCACTCGAAGGAGGGGAGGGAGAGACCCAGTACTTC.

Here the CDR3 DNA reads TGCGCCAGGAGCCCCACCGGCGGGAGTCCGGTGAACGAGCAGTACTTC. It encodes CARSPTGGSPVNEQYF. The V gene is TRBV5-1, the J gene TRBJ2-7; the match to TRBD2 covers 7 bases. Germline V CDR1 and CDR2: SGHRS, YFSETQ. The V and J ends lost 8 bases and 5 bases, in that order; junction bases with no gene match: 19. The CDR3 is 16 amino acids.

V and J are TRBV5-1 and TRBJ2-1; 8 nucleotides match TRBD2. Per the germline V gene, CDR1 is SGHRS and CDR2 is YFSETQ. The CDR3 loop spans 17 amino acids. V lost 0 bases to trimming and J lost 6 bases; unmatched junction nucleotides: 11. DNA of the CDR3: TGCGCCAGCAGCTTGGGGCTAGCGGGCCTCCCAGGCAATGAGCAGTTCTTC. It is translated as CASSLGLAGLPGNEQFF.

The rearrangement links TRBV7-9 to TRBJ1-1; unclear D gene. CDR3 length equals 13 residues. V was trimmed by 5 bases and J by 5 bases, leaving 12 bases between them. CDR1 is SEHNR and CDR2 is FQNEAQ in the germline V gene (reference sequence). CDR3 sequence reads: CASSRLKETEAFF. The CDR3 DNA reads as TGTGCCAGCAGCCGGCTCAAGGAGACTGAAGCTTTCTTT.